This TCR beta chain was sequenced for a study of CD8+CD57+ T cells in acquired aplastic anemia. Study as a whole: Yields of DNA that came from sorted CD4+ and CD8+ cells averaged approximately 3.5 ug.

This clonotype was recorded a few times. An expansion of CD8+CD57+ cells by flow cytometry had been shown in patients chosen for sequencing. CDR3 and TCR beta VDJ profiling relied on a genomic DNA template. TCRdb fed the reads into MiXCR, producing one record per CDR3 protein. The data show 150,000 to 200,000 distinct CDR3 sequences, approximately 48% seen once. Trimming removed 3 bases at V and 2 bases at J, with 4 bases between. Germline V gives CDR1 SGDLS, CDR2 YYNGEE. The CDR3 is made up of 12 amino acids. This chain joins TRBV9 and TRBJ2-3; no firm D call. The specimen was sorted CD4+, CD8+, or CD8+CD57+ T cells (not recorded which) from PBMCs. The clonotype originates from a human donor with aplastic anemia. The CDR3 loop is CASSGYTDTQYF. DNA of the CDR3: TGTGCCAGCAGCGGATACACAGATACGCAGTATTTT.